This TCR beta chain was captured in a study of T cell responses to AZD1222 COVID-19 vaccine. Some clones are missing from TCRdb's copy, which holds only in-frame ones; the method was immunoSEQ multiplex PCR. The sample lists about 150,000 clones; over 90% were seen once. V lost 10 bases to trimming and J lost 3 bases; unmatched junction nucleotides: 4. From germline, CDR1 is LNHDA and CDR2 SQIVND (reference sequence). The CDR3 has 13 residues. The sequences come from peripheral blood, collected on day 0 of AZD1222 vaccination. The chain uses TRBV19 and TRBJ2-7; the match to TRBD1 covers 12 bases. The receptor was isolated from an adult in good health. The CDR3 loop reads CATRDRGLYEQYF. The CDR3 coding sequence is TGTGCCACCCGGGACAGGGGGCTCTACGAGCAGTACTTC.